The clone carrying this T cell receptor (beta chain) was counted between two and nine times. Its antigen is still unknown. This entry is derived from a study of T cell responses to AZD1222 COVID-19 vaccine. Germline CDR1 is MNHEY and CDR2 is SMNVEV (reference sequence). The CDR3 totals 13 residues. Trimming pared 6 bases from V and 4 bases from J, leaving 12 bases between. TCRdb keeps only in-frame clones here, not all; method: immunoSEQ multiplex PCR. In the table there are just under 35,000 clones, 70% to 90% of which are singletons. General observations from the study: An increase in Spike-specific TCR breadth and depth was observed after two AZD1222 doses. Clonal diversity was possibly underestimated, and the donors were mostly white British, with more females.

V gene TRBV27 combines with J gene TRBJ1-1; tentative D call: TRBD1 (6 bases). The starting material was peripheral blood, obtained on day 0 of AZD1222 vaccination. This sequence was found in an adult in good health. CDR3: CASSLQGLTEAFF. For the CDR3, the DNA is TGTGCCAGCAGCCTACAGGGCCTCACTGAAGCTTTCTTT.